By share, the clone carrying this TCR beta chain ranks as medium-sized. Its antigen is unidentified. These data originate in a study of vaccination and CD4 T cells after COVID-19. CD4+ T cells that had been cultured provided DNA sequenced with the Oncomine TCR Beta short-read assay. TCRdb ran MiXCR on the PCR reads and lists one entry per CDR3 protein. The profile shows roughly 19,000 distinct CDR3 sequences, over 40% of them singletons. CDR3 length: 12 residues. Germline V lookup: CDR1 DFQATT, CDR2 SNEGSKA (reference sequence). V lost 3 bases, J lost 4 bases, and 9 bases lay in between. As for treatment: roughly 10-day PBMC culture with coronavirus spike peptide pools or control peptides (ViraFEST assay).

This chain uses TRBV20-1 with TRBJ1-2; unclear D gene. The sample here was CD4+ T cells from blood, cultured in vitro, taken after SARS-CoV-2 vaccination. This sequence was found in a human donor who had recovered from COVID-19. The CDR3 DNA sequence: TGCAGTGCTAGTCGGGGAAGCTATGGCTACACCTTC. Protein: CSASRGSYGYTF.